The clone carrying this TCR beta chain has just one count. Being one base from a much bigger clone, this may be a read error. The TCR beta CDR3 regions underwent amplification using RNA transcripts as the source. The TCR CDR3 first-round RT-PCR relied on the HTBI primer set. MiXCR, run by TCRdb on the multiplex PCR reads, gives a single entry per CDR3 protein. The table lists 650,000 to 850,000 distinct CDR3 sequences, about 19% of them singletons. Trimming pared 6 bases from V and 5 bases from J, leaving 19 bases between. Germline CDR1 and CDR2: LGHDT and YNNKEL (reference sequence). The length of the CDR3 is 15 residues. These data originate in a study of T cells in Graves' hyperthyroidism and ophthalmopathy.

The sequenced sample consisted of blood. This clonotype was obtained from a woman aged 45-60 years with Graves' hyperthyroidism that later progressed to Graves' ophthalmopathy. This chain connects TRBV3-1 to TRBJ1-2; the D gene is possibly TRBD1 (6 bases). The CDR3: CASSQGPGVGYGYTF. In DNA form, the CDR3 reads TGTGCCAGCAGTCAGGGGCCCGGGGTGGGGTATGGCTACACCTTC.